A selection of T cell receptor beta chains follows, all from one sample in a study of blood T cells in healthy people across ages. Using its own MiXCR run on the 5' RACE reads, TCRdb lists one record per CDR3 protein. The sample shows 1 million to 1.2 million distinct CDR3 sequences, roughly two fifths of them seen only once. Sequencing used blood. These TCRs come from a man younger than 30 in good health. Both conserved end residues are part of each CDR3. The D gene is left open where the match is weak. Clone size is given for some rows only: seen once, a few or many times, or a class if the clone is expanded.

clone_size j_call d_call v_call cdr3_nt cdr3_aa
. TRBJ2-3 . TRBV6-2/TRBV6-3 TGTGCCAGCAGTTACAGTACTATTAGTAGGGCAGATACGCAGTATTTT CASSYSTISRADTQYF
few TRBJ2-5 . TRBV2 TGTGCCAGCAGTGATGAGGGGTTCCAAGAGACCCAGTACTTC CASSDEGFQETQYF
. TRBJ2-1 . TRBV20-1 TGCAGTGCTAGAGATGGTGGTTCATTCTCCTACAATGAGCAGTTCTTC CSARDGGSFSYNEQFF
. TRBJ1-4 . TRBV2 TGTGCCAGCAGTGGAAGCAGGAACGATGAAAAACTGTTTTTT CASSGSRNDEKLFF
. TRBJ1-1 . TRBV6-4 TGTGCCAGCAGGCAAGACAGGAACACTGAAGCTTTCTTT CASRQDRNTEAFF
. TRBJ2-1 . TRBV3-1 TGTGCCAGCAGCCGATACGGGGAGAGGGCCTACAATGAGCAGTTCTTC CASSRYGERAYNEQFF
. TRBJ1-2 TRBD1 TRBV5-1 TGCGCCAGCAGCGTGTCCGACAGGGGGTATGGCTACACCTTC CASSVSDRGYGYTF
few TRBJ2-7 . TRBV20-1 TGCAGTGCTACCACGAGGGGACTTCCGAACGAGCAGTACTTC CSATTRGLPNEQYF
few TRBJ1-4 . TRBV12-3/TRBV12-4 TGTGCCAGCAGTTTGGGGCCTGGAGGGGGGGCAACTAATGAAAAACTGTTTTTT CASSLGPGGGATNEKLFF
once TRBJ1-2 . TRBV15 TGTGCCACCCGAGGTTTCCCGAGTAAGGATGACTACACCTTC CATRGFPSKDDYTF
. TRBJ2-2 . TRBV7-2 TGTGCCAGCAGCTTAGACACAGGGTCCGGGGAGCTGTTTTTT CASSLDTGSGELFF
. TRBJ2-1 TRBD2 TRBV20-1 TGCAGTGCTACGAGAGAACTAGCGGTCAATGAGCAGTTCTTC CSATRELAVNEQFF
. TRBJ2-1 . TRBV7-2 TGTGCCAGCAGCTTTCAGGGGGGGGACAAAGAGACCCAGTTCTTC CASSFQGGDKETQFF
few TRBJ1-6 . TRBV2 TGTGCCAGCAGTAAGGCAGGAAATTCACCCCTCCACTTT CASSKAGNSPLHF
once TRBJ1-1 . TRBV7-9 TGTGCCAGCAGCTTACAGAACATGAACACTGAAGCTTTCTTT CASSLQNMNTEAFF
few TRBJ2-3 . TRBV4-2 TGTGCCAGCAGCCAAGGAGTTCGGCGCGGCCGCACAGATACGCAGTATTTT CASSQGVRRGRTDTQYF
. TRBJ2-1 . TRBV6-2/TRBV6-3 TGTGCCAGCAGTTACAACCCCAGCTCCTACAATGAGCAGTTCTTC CASSYNPSSYNEQFF
. TRBJ2-1 TRBD2 TRBV4-3 TGCGCCAGCAGCCAAGATTCCGGCGGGAGCAGCAATGAGCAGTTCTTC CASSQDSGGSSNEQFF
. TRBJ1-4 TRBD1 TRBV5-1 TGCGCCAGCAGCCCTGGACAGGGTTATTTTACTAATGAAAAACTGTTTTTT CASSPGQGYFTNEKLFF
. TRBJ1-4 . TRBV7-9 TGTGCCAGCAGCCTCTATTCGTTAATCCCCGAAAAACTGTTTTTT CASSLYSLIPEKLFF
. TRBJ2-5 TRBD1 TRBV7-6 TGTGCCAGCAGCTTATACGACAGGGCGGAGACCCAGTACTTC CASSLYDRAETQYF
. TRBJ1-1 TRBD1 TRBV12-5 TGTGCTAGTGGTCCTTTGGACAGGGGGCTGAACACTGAAGCTTTCTTT CASGPLDRGLNTEAFF
. TRBJ2-2 TRBD2 TRBV27 TGTGCCAGCCGCGGTAGCGGGGGGGCGCGGACCGGGGAGCTGTTTTTT CASRGSGGARTGELFF
. TRBJ1-1 TRBD1 TRBV5-6 TGTGCCAGCAGCTGGGGGACAGGGAGATCTGAAGCTTTCTTT CASSWGTGRSEAFF
. TRBJ1-1 . TRBV28 TGTGCCAGCAGCCCCACCCGTACCTGGGACACTGAAGCTTTCTTT CASSPTRTWDTEAFF
few TRBJ1-4 TRBD1 TRBV2 TGTGCCAGCAGGTCCTCACAAGGGGACAGTGTGAAACTGTTTTTT CASRSSQGDSVKLFF
few TRBJ2-3 . TRBV6-1 TGTGCCAGTGGGTACGGGAGCACAGATACGCAGTATTTT CASGYGSTDTQYF
few TRBJ2-6 . TRBV10-3 TGTGCCACCAAGGTTGAGGTCTCTGGGGCCAACGTCCTGACTTTC CATKVEVSGANVLTF
. TRBJ2-2 . TRBV5-6 TGTGCCGTCAATACAGGAGTAGCCGGGGAGCTGTTTTTT CAVNTGVAGELFF
. TRBJ2-1 . TRBV7-3 TGTGCCAGCACCCTCTGGAAGACAATCAATGAGCAGTTCTTC CASTLWKTINEQFF
. TRBJ1-4 TRBD1 TRBV5-1 TGCGCCAGCCAAACCAGGGGGCCTGGTGAAAAACTGTTTTTT CASQTRGPGEKLFF
. TRBJ2-1 TRBD2 TRBV12-3/TRBV12-4 TGTGCCAGCAGTATCCCTAGCGGGGGTTACAATGAGCAGTTCTTC CASSIPSGGYNEQFF
few TRBJ2-1 TRBD2 TRBV5-1 TGCGCCAGCAGCTCTAGCGGGGGTTCCTATGAGCAGTTCTTC CASSSSGGSYEQFF
few TRBJ2-1 TRBD1 TRBV18 TGTGCCAGCTCACCAAGGGACAGGGGATTCAATGAGCAGTTCTTC CASSPRDRGFNEQFF
many TRBJ1-6 . TRBV21-1 TGTGCCAGCAGCCTTCTTGAGGCCGAGTTGGGGAATTCACCCCTCCACTTT CASSLLEAELGNSPLHF
few TRBJ2-3 . TRBV29-1 TGCAGCGTCCAAGGGGGGCGAGACACAGATACGCAGTATTTT CSVQGGRDTDTQYF
few TRBJ1-4 . TRBV5-1 TGCGCCAGCAGGCCTGACCGTAACGGTAATGAAAAACTGTTTTTT CASRPDRNGNEKLFF
. TRBJ1-2 . TRBV7-2 TGTGCCAGCGGCACAGGGACCCTAAACTATGGCTACACCTTC CASGTGTLNYGYTF
. TRBJ2-5 . TRBV12-3/TRBV12-4 TGTGCCAGCAGTTACCGACAGACCTGGGAGACCCAGTACTTC CASSYRQTWETQYF
. TRBJ2-3 . TRBV12-3/TRBV12-4 TGTGCCAGCAGTGGGCCAGGGTCAATGGATACGCAGTATTTT CASSGPGSMDTQYF
. TRBJ1-1 . TRBV10-3 TGTGCCATCAGGGACACCTGGATGAACACTGAAGCTTTCTTT CAIRDTWMNTEAFF
few TRBJ2-1 . TRBV10-3 TGTGCCATCAGCGAATATAGGGAAAATGAGCAGTTCTTC CAISEYRENEQFF
once TRBJ2-5 . TRBV5-1 TGCACCAGCAGCCTAGACGGGGACCCACAAGAGACCCAGTACTTC CTSSLDGDPQETQYF
few TRBJ1-5 . TRBV27 TGTGCCAGCCCCTATAAAATAAGTGAAGGGAGGGAGGCGAATCAGCCCCAGCATTTT CASPYKISEGREANQPQHF
. TRBJ1-5 TRBD1 TRBV20-1 TGCAGTGCCAAACAGGGGTACAATCAGCCCCAGCATTTT CSAKQGYNQPQHF
few TRBJ2-3 TRBD1 TRBV2 TGTGCCAGCAGACGGGAAGGGGGCGTGGAAGATACGCAGTATTTT CASRREGGVEDTQYF
. TRBJ1-1 . TRBV6-5 TGTGCCAGCAGCCCTTTGGGATTAAGGATGAACACTGAAGCTTTCTTT CASSPLGLRMNTEAFF
. TRBJ1-1 . TRBV3-1 TGTGCCAGCAGCCAAATCGGGACGGTCACTGAAGCTTTCTTT CASSQIGTVTEAFF
. TRBJ2-4 . TRBV6-2/TRBV6-3 TGTGCCAGCAGTTACTCGATCTCGGCCGGAGGCAAAAACATTCAGTACTTC CASSYSISAGGKNIQYF